The next 13 T cell receptor beta chains were all read from a single sample in a study of blood T cell repertoires in COVID-19. Measured with immunoSEQ multiplex PCR; TCRdb has only the in-frame clones, and not every one. This sample carries under 300,000 clones, about 88% of them seen once, and the ten largest clones take 2.1%. The source material was peripheral blood. Source of these receptors: a woman aged 40 to 50 who had recovered from COVID-19.

Turning to this clone: A read error may produce the germline difference seen at one junction end. The chain joins TRBV7-9 to TRBJ1-2, with D possibly TRBD1 on 6 matching bases. The CDR3 consists of 13 residues. CDR1 and CDR2 (germline): SEHNR, FQNEAQ (reference sequence). The CDR3 is CASSSLGIPGHFF. DNA for the CDR3: TGTGCCAGCAGCTCGTTAGGGATACCGGGACACTTCTTC.

The chain uses TRBV6-6 and TRBJ1-6, with a possible D match to TRBD1 (6 bases). This CDR3 has 16 residues. The V and J ends lost 4 bases and 0 bases respectively, with 10 bases between them. Germline loops: CDR1 MNHNY, CDR2 SVGAGI (reference sequence). CDR3 bases: TGTGCCAGCAGTTCCACAGGGAGCTCCTATAATTCACCCCTCCACTTT. This translates into CASSSTGSSYNSPLHF.

This chain links TRBV5-6 with TRBJ2-1, with TRBD1 as a possible D gene (6 bases). Germline CDR1 is SGHDT and CDR2 is YYEEEE. V gave up 0 bases and J gave up 6 bases, with 19 bases separating them. The CDR3 runs to 17 residues. CDR3: CASSLAGSGAATNEQFF. CDR3 coding DNA: TGTGCCAGCAGCTTGGCCGGTTCAGGGGCCGCCACCAATGAGCAGTTCTTC. The variable domain in full, with the rest retrieved from reference TRBV5-6 and TRBJ2-1, is DAGVTQSPTHLIKTRGQQVTLRCSPKSGHDTVSWYQQALGQGPQFIFQYYEEEERQRGNFPDRFSGHQFPNYSSELNVNALLLGDSALYLCASSLAGSGAATNEQFFGPGTRLTVL.

The chain combines TRBV7-9 with TRBJ2-2; D is undetermined. The V gene's germline CDR1 is SEHNR and CDR2 FQNEAQ (reference sequence). This CDR3 is 13 amino acids long. V lost 2 bases, J lost 3 bases, and 4 bases lay in between. DNA for the CDR3: TGTGCCAGCAGCTTACTCTACACCGGGGAGCTGTTTTTT. As protein: CASSLLYTGELFF.

J is TRBJ2-1 and V is TRBV13; a weak D match, TRBD2 (7 bases). Between the trimmed V and J ends, which lost 1 base and 4 bases, there was a span of 23 bases. Germline V gene lookup returns CDR1 PRHDT and CDR2 FYEKMQ (reference sequence). CDR3 length equals 19 residues. Here the CDR3 reads CASSLDGSGGPPPYNEQFF. In nucleotides, the CDR3 is TGTGCCAGCAGCTTAGATGGGTCGGGGGGCCCACCGCCGTACAATGAGCAGTTCTTC.

The V call is TRBV30, the J call TRBJ1-5, with unresolved D. Between the trimmed V and J ends, which lost 2 bases and 8 bases, there was a span of 10 bases. The germline V gene has CDR1 GTSNPN and CDR2 SVGIG (reference sequence). The length of the CDR3 is 12 residues. DNA for the CDR3: TGTGCCTGGAGTCTCGAGCGGAAGCCCCAGCATTTT. The encoded protein is CAWSLERKPQHF.

The V and J genes are TRBV25-1 and TRBJ2-3; the D gene is possibly TRBD2 (5 bases). From germline, CDR1 is MGHDK and CDR2 SYGVNS. V was cut by 7 bases and J by 0 bases, with 11 bases left in between. The CDR3 totals 14 residues. CDR3 nucleotides: TGTGCCAGCAACAGCGGAACTAGCACAGATACGCAGTATTTT. It specifies CASNSGTSTDTQYF.

The chain employs TRBV19 and TRBJ1-1; D is ambiguous. There are 15 residues in the CDR3. V was pared by 3 bases and J by 1 base, with 12 bases between. Germline V gene lookup returns CDR1 LNHDA and CDR2 SQIVND (reference sequence). CDR3 nucleotides: TGTGCCAGTAGTATCCAGCAGGCTCAGAACACTGAAGCTTTCTTT. It codes for CASSIQQAQNTEAFF.

The chain uses TRBV6-5 and TRBJ2-1, with 9 positions matching TRBD2. The CDR3 totals 15 residues. V was pared by 8 bases and J by 6 bases, with 11 bases of the junction left unmatched. Germline V gives CDR1 MNHEY, CDR2 SVGAGI. The CDR3 here is CASEGLAGSTNEQFF. CDR3 nucleotide sequence: TGTGCCAGCGAGGGTCTAGCGGGGAGTACCAATGAGCAGTTCTTC.

CDR3 nucleotide sequence: TGTGCCAGCAAGGGGACAGTGCCCTTAGGCGGCTACACCTTC. Its translation: CASKGTVPLGGYTF. The rearrangement joins TRBV25-1 to TRBJ1-2; 7 bases align to TRBD1. The trim removed 7 bases at V and 8 bases at J, leaving 13 bases unmatched. Germline V gene lookup returns CDR1 MGHDK and CDR2 SYGVNS. This CDR3 region has 14 residues.

The chain links TRBV19 to TRBJ1-5; D gene unclear. Germline V CDR1 and CDR2: LNHDA, SQIVND (reference sequence). The V and J ends lost 5 bases and 5 bases respectively, with 10 bases between them. This CDR3 is built from 13 residues. The CDR3 bases are TGTGCCAGTAGTCTCCGGGTCGATCAGCCCCAGCATTTT. It yields the protein CASSLRVDQPQHF.

The chain has TRBV5-5 and TRBJ1-4; D is unresolved. Per germline, CDR1 SGHKS and CDR2 YYEKEE (reference sequence). V lost 3 bases to trimming and J lost 15 bases, with 15 bases between them. The CDR3 is 12 amino acids. The CDR3 sequence is CASSSDHGKMFF. The DNA for the CDR3 is TGTGCCAGCAGCTCCGACCACGGGAAAATGTTTTTT.

This chain uses TRBV29-1 with TRBJ2-1, with 12 positions matching TRBD2. This CDR3 is built from 12 residues. Germline values: CDR1 SQVTM, CDR2 ANQGSEA. J was trimmed by 8 bases and V by 8 bases; bases with no gene match: 4. CDR3 sequence (DNA): TGCAGCCTAGCGGGAGGGCCCCATGAGCAGTTCTTC. Protein: CSLAGGPHEQFF.